Below are 27 T cell receptor beta chains sequenced from a single sample in a study of CD8 T cells in ankylosing spondylitis. TCRdb re-derived calls from the 5' RACE reads in MiXCR, one entry per CDR3 protein. This table holds just over 300,000 distinct CDR3 sequences, more than 20% found once. Sequenced material: blood, either unsorted or a sorted T cell fraction (not recorded which). The receptors originated from a female donor with ankylosing spondylitis or in good health (not recorded which).

The sample holds many counts of this clonotype. The gene calls are TRBV11-3 and TRBJ2-1, with D possibly matching TRBD2 (5 bases). Trimming removed 1 base at V and 9 bases at J, with 7 bases between. This CDR3 is built from 12 residues. Per germline, CDR1 SGHNT and CDR2 YENEEA. The CDR3 sequence is CASSLAGSEQFF. The CDR3 bases are TGTGCCAGCAGCTTAGCGGGGAGTGAGCAGTTCTTC. Drawing the rest from reference TRBV11-3 and TRBJ2-1, the complete variable domain is EAGVVQSPRYKIIEKKQPVAFWCNPISGHNTLYWYLQNLGQGPELLIRYENEEAVDDSQLPKDRFSAERLKGVDSTLKIQPAELGDSAVYLCASSLAGSEQFFGPGTRLTVL.

There are many counts of this clonotype. The chain recombines TRBV12-3 or TRBV12-4 with TRBJ1-4; D call uncertain. V lost 9 bases to trimming and J lost 6 bases, with 8 bases between them. The CDR3 extends over 11 amino acids. The chain's CDR3 is CASQYDEKLFF. The CDR3 DNA sequence: TGTGCCAGTCAATATGATGAAAAACTGTTTTTT.

This clonotype was observed a few times. This chain links TRBV7-9 with TRBJ2-3; D may be TRBD2 (5 bases). Trimming left V 2 bases short and J 4 bases short, with 10 bases between. The V gene's germline CDR1 is SEHNR and CDR2 FQNEAQ (reference sequence). CDR3 length equals 14 residues. The CDR3 spells CASSLLWGADTQYF. The CDR3 nucleotides read TGTGCCAGCAGCTTATTATGGGGAGCAGATACGCAGTATTTT.

This clonotype was observed a few times. The rearrangement links TRBV19 to TRBJ1-1; D not certain. The CDR3 is 14 residues long. Germline loops: CDR1 LNHDA, CDR2 SQIVND (reference sequence). V shed 5 bases and J shed 4 bases, with 14 bases lying between them. Written as DNA, the CDR3 is TGTGCCAGTAGTCTTCGGCAGAGGGTCACTGAAGCTTTCTTT. Residues: CASSLRQRVTEAFF.

This clonotype was recorded a few times. The rearrangement joins TRBV20-1 to TRBJ2-3, with 10 bases aligning to TRBD2. Unmatched junction bases numbered 12, after V lost 8 bases and J lost 4 bases. This CDR3 has 15 residues. Germline CDR1 DFQATT, CDR2 SNEGSKA (reference sequence). DNA of the CDR3: TGCAGTAGCAGCGGGAGGGCCGGATTCGCAGATACGCAGTATTTT. This gives the protein CSSSGRAGFADTQYF.

The chain links TRBV24-1 to TRBJ1-2; D gene uncertain. Germline lookup yields CDR1 KGHDR and CDR2 SFDVKD. With 4 bases removed from V and 6 bases from J, the gap between germline ends came to 11 bases. CDR3 length: 13 amino acids. DNA of the CDR3: TGTGCCACCAGTGACGGATCTTCCCATGGCTACACCTTC. Translating it yields CATSDGSSHGYTF.

The table lists this clonotype with a few counts. At one end the junction does not follow the germline gene, possibly because of a read error. J is TRBJ2-3 and V is TRBV15, with a possible D match to TRBD2 (6 bases). Germline CDR1 LNHNV, CDR2 YYDKDF (reference sequence). CDR3 length: 15 residues. The CDR3 loop is CATSRDSGSRDTQYF. CDR3 DNA sequence: TGTGCCACCAGCAGAGACTCCGGGAGCAGAGATACGCAGTATTTT.

This clonotype has a handful of counts. An end of the junction does not agree with germline; a read error may underlie this. The chain combines TRBV15 with TRBJ2-7; D call uncertain. CDR1 is LNHNV, CDR2 YYDKDF, per germline (reference sequence). The CDR3 has 15 amino acids. CDR3 in DNA: TGTGCCACCAGCCGAGAGGCCTCCCCGCCCTACGAGCAGTACTTC. Protein: CATSREASPPYEQYF.

This clonotype was recorded a few times. The rearrangement uses TRBV7-6 and TRBJ2-7, with D perhaps TRBD1 (6 bases). The germline gives CDR1 SGHVS, CDR2 FNYEAQ. The CDR3 runs 16 residues. With 5 bases removed from V and 0 bases from J, the gap between germline ends came to 17 bases. In DNA, the CDR3 is TGTGCCAGCAGCCCAAGGACAGCCGGGTCCTCCTACGAGCAGTACTTC. Amino acid sequence: CASSPRTAGSSYEQYF.

There are a few counts of this clonotype. V and J are TRBV10-2 and TRBJ1-2; D perhaps matches TRBD1 (5 bases). Germline CDR1 is WSHSY and CDR2 is SAAADI. V gave up 6 bases and J gave up 2 bases, with 13 bases separating them. This CDR3 spans 14 amino acids. The CDR3 DNA sequence: TGCGCCAGCAGCGAAGTCCGGGGCAACTATGGCTACACCTTC. Translated: CASSEVRGNYGYTF.

This clonotype turned up a few times. The V gene is TRBV25-1, the J gene TRBJ2-3; weak D call: TRBD2 (6 bases). Deletions cut 3 bases from V and 2 bases from J, with 15 bases between. The CDR3 length is 16 residues. The germline V gene has CDR1 MGHDK and CDR2 SYGVNS. CDR3 amino acids: CASSEPRGGTTDTQYF. CDR3 DNA: TGTGCCAGCAGTGAGCCCCGAGGAGGGACCACAGATACGCAGTATTTT.

Only a few counts were recorded for this clonotype. This sequence joins TRBV7-6 and TRBJ2-7, with 9 bases aligning to TRBD2. V was pared by 1 base and J by 2 bases, with 6 bases of the junction left unmatched. This CDR3 spans 16 amino acids. Germline V gene sequence: CDR1 SGHVS, CDR2 FNYEAQ. CDR3 sequence reads: CASSLGASGETYEQYF. For the CDR3, the DNA is TGTGCCAGCAGCTTAGGGGCTAGCGGGGAAACCTACGAGCAGTACTTC.

This clonotype was observed a handful of times. The J gene is TRBJ1-1, the V gene TRBV27, with unresolved D. V was clipped by 3 bases and J by 5 bases, with 16 bases between them. Germline CDR1 MNHEY, CDR2 SMNVEV (reference sequence). This CDR3 region has 15 residues. In DNA form, the CDR3 reads TGTGCCAGCAGTTTCTTGATGGGGTCAGCGACTGAAGCTTTCTTT. Its protein product is CASSFLMGSATEAFF.

The chain couples TRBV7-3 to TRBJ2-1, with 14 bases matching TRBD2. Trimming at V came to 4 bases and at J to 9 bases, leaving 8 bases not matched to a gene. This CDR3 is 16 amino acids long. The germline V gene encodes CDR1 SGHTA and CDR2 FQGTGA. In DNA form, the CDR3 reads TGTGCCAGCAGCTATCGTCCGGGACTAGCGGGAGTTGAGCAGTTCTTC. Translated: CASSYRPGLAGVEQFF.

This clonotype was picked up many times. This chain joins TRBV29-1 and TRBJ2-1; 13 nucleotides line up with TRBD2. CDR3 length: 14 amino acids. Germline CDR1 reads SQVTM; CDR2 reads ANQGSEA. V shed 7 bases and J 7 bases; nucleotides not matched to a gene: 7. This CDR3 is CSGKGLAGVNEQFF. DNA for the CDR3: TGCAGCGGGAAAGGACTAGCGGGAGTAAATGAGCAGTTCTTC.

The chain joins TRBV4-3 to TRBJ2-7, with D hard to call. V lost 0 bases and J 4 bases, leaving 13 bases between the germline ends. There are 15 residues in the CDR3. Germline V gives CDR1 LGHNA, CDR2 YSLEER. The CDR3: CASSQELGSRYEQYF. The CDR3 coding sequence is TGCGCCAGCAGCCAAGAACTCGGATCACGATACGAGCAGTACTTC.

CDR3 sequence: CATSREKGYSEQYF. CDR3 DNA sequence: TGTGCCACCAGCAGAGAAAAGGGCTATAGCGAGCAGTACTTC. The rearrangement uses TRBV15 and TRBJ2-7, with D hard to call. Trimming left V 0 bases short and J 6 bases short, with 12 bases between. The germline gives CDR1 LNHNV, CDR2 YYDKDF (reference sequence). This CDR3 contains 14 residues.

This clonotype showed up just a few times. The genes are TRBV29-1 and TRBJ2-5; D is unclear. V was shortened by 1 base and J by 1 base, with 1 base between the two germline ends. In germline, CDR1 is SQVTM, CDR2 ANQGSEA. The CDR3 has 11 amino acids. The CDR3 sequence is CSVEAQETQYF. CDR3 nucleotides: TGCAGCGTTGAAGCCCAAGAGACCCAGTACTTC.

This clonotype showed up just a few times. The chain links TRBV5-5 to TRBJ1-6, with TRBD1 as a possible D gene (5 bases). There are 15 residues in the CDR3. V gave up 0 bases and J gave up 7 bases, with 11 bases separating them. The V gene's germline CDR1 is SGHKS and CDR2 YYEKEE (reference sequence). CDR3 DNA: TGTGCCAGCAGCTTGGGATTTTGGGGGAATTCACCCCTCCACTTT. Its protein is CASSLGFWGNSPLHF.

This clonotype was counted between two and nine times. The chain carries TRBV6-5 and TRBJ2-5; TRBD1 matches at 7 bases. V lost 0 bases and J lost 3; bases outside the gene matches: 4. The germline gives CDR1 MNHEY, CDR2 SVGAGI. The CDR3 runs to 15 residues. The CDR3 region is CASSYSGQLKETQYF. CDR3 DNA: TGTGCCAGCAGTTACTCGGGACAGCTGAAAGAGACCCAGTACTTC.

This clonotype came up a few times. The V call is TRBV7-2, the J call TRBJ2-3; 7 bases fit TRBD2. Per germline, CDR1 SGHTA and CDR2 FQGNSA. This CDR3 contains 15 residues. V trimming: 5 bases; J trimming: 8 bases; junction bases outside the gene matches: 13. The CDR3 reads CASSPLGLGEGTQYF. The CDR3, as DNA: TGTGCCAGCAGCCCTCTCGGGCTAGGGGAGGGTACGCAGTATTTT.

This chain connects TRBV6-2 or TRBV6-3 to TRBJ2-4, with a possible D match to TRBD2 (6 bases). The CDR3 is 16 residues long. The germline gives CDR1 MNHEY, CDR2 SVGEGT. V gave up 6 bases and J gave up 4 bases, with 19 bases separating them. CDR3 bases: TGTGCCAGCAGGGATCCTAGCGAGGACCGAAAAAACATTCAGTACTTC. Amino acid sequence: CASRDPSEDRKNIQYF.

This clonotype was seen a few times. The chain uses TRBV6-1 and TRBJ2-2; 8 nucleotides align to TRBD2. Germline V gene sequence: CDR1 MNHNS, CDR2 SASEGT. The CDR3 sequence is 16 residues long. V was pared by 6 bases and J by 8 bases, with 14 bases of the junction left unmatched. CDR3 DNA sequence: TGTGCCAGCAGCCGAGGGGTAGCGGGGAACTTAGGGGAGCTGTTTTTT. Residues: CASSRGVAGNLGELFF.

V gene TRBV20-1 combines with J gene TRBJ2-3; D is perhaps TRBD2 (6 bases). V lost 4 bases, J lost 2 bases, and 10 bases lay in between. CDR3 length: 13 residues. The V gene's germline CDR1 is DFQATT and CDR2 SNEGSKA (reference sequence). The DNA of the CDR3 is TGCAGTGCTAATCCGGGAGACACAGATACGCAGTATTTT. It translates to CSANPGDTDTQYF.

The chain links TRBV20-1 to TRBJ2-3, with TRBD2 as a possible D gene (6 bases). Germline V gene lookup returns CDR1 DFQATT and CDR2 SNEGSKA (reference sequence). CDR3 size: 15 residues. V gave up 5 bases and J gave up 0 bases, with 15 bases separating them. This CDR3 reads CSALNPGLSTDTQYF. Written as DNA, the CDR3 is TGCAGTGCTCTCAACCCGGGACTTAGCACAGATACGCAGTATTTT.

The chain uses TRBV9 and TRBJ2-7; D may be TRBD1 or TRBD2 (6 bases each). Germline V gene sequence: CDR1 SGDLS, CDR2 YYNGEE. CDR3 size: 19 residues. Trimming removed 0 bases at V and 1 base at J, with 23 bases between. CDR3 bases: TGTGCCAGCAGCGTAGGAACGGGGGCGTTTGCGGACGTTTCCTACGAGCAGTACTTC. This codes for CASSVGTGAFADVSYEQYF.

The chain couples TRBV6-5 to TRBJ1-2; D unclear. Trimming took 2 bases from V and 3 from J, leaving 10 bases between them. Germline CDR1 and CDR2: MNHEY and SVGAGI. The CDR3 contains 14 residues. The CDR3 loop is CASSYAPEDYGYTF. The CDR3, as DNA: TGTGCCAGCAGTTACGCCCCGGAGGACTATGGCTACACCTTC.